A selection of T cell receptor beta chains follows, all from one sample in a study of T cells after posttransplantation cyclophosphamide. The method was immunoSEQ multiplex PCR; TCRdb's version includes in-frame clones alone and lacks a portion of them. The profile shows a few thousand clones, roughly three quarters of them singletons. This sample comprised CD8+ T cells sorted from PBMCs, obtained about 1,200 days after allogeneic stem cell transplant with posttransplant cyclophosphamide. The receptor source for this set is a female patient in her 40s who received an allogeneic stem cell transplant from a related donor, was CMV-positive, and had no GVHD. A subset of T cells may come from the graft donor. CDR3s include the opening cysteine and the closing phenylalanine or tryptophan. D genes are given only for firm matches. Clone size is stated in some rows and not others, as once, few, many or a class when expanded.

D	size	V	J	CDR3	DNA
NA	NA	TRBV5-1	TRBJ2-7	CASSLETGPYEQYF	TGCGCCAGCAGCTTGGAAACAGGGCCTTACGAGCAGTACTTC
TRBD1	few	TRBV9	TRBJ2-7	CASSIGQGTAYEQYF	TGTGCCAGTAGTATCGGACAGGGGACGGCCTACGAGCAGTACTTC
TRBD1	NA	TRBV7-9	TRBJ2-7	CASSPNGRDRVNEQYF	TGTGCCAGCAGCCCGAACGGACGGGACAGGGTAAACGAGCAGTACTTC
TRBD2	NA	TRBV7-3	TRBJ2-1	CASSWAGGPFNEQFF	TGTGCCAGCAGCTGGGCGGGGGGGCCCTTCAATGAGCAGTTCTTC
NA	NA	TRBV6-1	TRBJ1-2	CASSNSGEGSYGYTF	TGTGCCAGCAGCAACTCAGGGGAGGGCAGCTATGGCTACACCTTC
TRBD1	NA	TRBV25-1	TRBJ1-1	CASSEGQGSFAEAFF	TGTGCCAGCAGTGAAGGACAGGGGTCGTTCGCTGAAGCTTTCTTT
TRBD1	once	TRBV11-2	TRBJ2-3	CASSSRTGSTDTQYF	TGTGCCAGCAGCTCCCGGACAGGAAGCACAGATACGCAGTATTTT
TRBD1	few	TRBV9	TRBJ2-7	CASCFRQGTAYEQYF	TGTGCCAGCTGCTTCAGACAGGGGACGGCATACGAGCAGTACTTC
NA	NA	TRBV27	TRBJ2-5	CASSLSAAFLETQYF	TGTGCCAGCAGTTTATCGGCGGCTTTTCTAGAGACCCAGTACTTC
NA	NA	TRBV6-5	TRBJ1-6	CASSTRRTNSPLHF	TGTGCCAGCAGTACTAGACGGACTAATTCCCCCCTCCACTTT
TRBD1	NA	TRBV5-6	TRBJ1-5	CASTWGQGAQPQHF	TGTGCCAGCACCTGGGGACAGGGGGCCCAGCCCCAGCATTTT
NA	NA	TRBV18	TRBJ2-7	CASSPLKQAAYEQYF	TGTGCCAGCTCACCTCTAAAACAGGCGGCCTATGAGCAGTACTTC
NA	NA	TRBV5-6	TRBJ1-5	CASSLGTGNQPQHF	TGTGCCAGCAGCTTGGGGACGGGAAATCAGCCCCAGCATTTT
TRBD1	once	TRBV15	TRBJ2-7	CATSSGGGTGAYEQYF	TGTGCCACCAGCAGTGGAGGCGGGACAGGAGCCTACGAGCAGTACTTC
NA	NA	TRBV6-6	TRBJ2-2	CAGLGQSTGELFF	TGTGCTGGTTTGGGGCAGAGCACCGGGGAGCTGTTTTTT
TRBD2	NA	TRBV6-1	TRBJ2-2	CASSELVLAGPTGELFF	TGTGCCAGCAGTGAATTAGTTCTAGCGGGACCCACCGGGGAGCTGTTTTTT
NA	few	TRBV9	TRBJ2-7	CASCFRQGTAYEQYF	TGTGCCAGTTGTTTCAGGCAGGGGACGGCCTACGAGCAGTACTTC
NA	NA	TRBV27	TRBJ2-2	CASRLGGGGELFF	TGTGCCAGCAGACTAGGGGGTGGCGGGGAGCTGTTTTTT
NA	NA	TRBV14	TRBJ1-1	CASSPGRHTEAFF	TGTGCCAGCAGCCCGGGGAGACACACTGAAGCTTTCTTT
NA	NA	TRBV9	TRBJ2-7	CASFIEQGTAYEQYF	TGTGCCAGCTTTATCGAGCAGGGGACGGCCTACGAGCAGTACTTC
TRBD2	NA	TRBV5-8	TRBJ2-3	CASSQERGGTQYF	TGTGCCAGCAGCCAGGAGCGGGGGGGTACGCAGTATTTT
NA	NA	TRBV9	TRBJ2-5	CASSLQGNPQETQYF	TGTGCCAGCAGCCTTCAGGGCAACCCTCAAGAGACCCAGTACTTC
NA	few	TRBV4-1	TRBJ2-7	CASSPEEGLNEQYF	TGCGCCAGCAGCCCCGAGGAGGGGTTGAACGAGCAGTACTTC
TRBD1	NA	TRBV30	TRBJ2-7	CAWSFPRGDRGLYEQYF	TGTGCCTGGAGTTTCCCCCGGGGGGACAGGGGACTCTACGAGCAGTACTTC
NA	NA	TRBV2	TRBJ2-4	CASSGNSKNIQYF	TGTGCCAGCAGTGGTAACAGCAAAAACATTCAGTACTTC
TRBD1	NA	TRBV10-3	TRBJ2-7	CAISNGQDTYEQYF	TGTGCCATCAGTAATGGACAGGACACCTACGAGCAGTACTTC
NA	few	TRBV28	TRBJ2-7	CASSLRATSYEQYF	TGTGCCAGCAGTTTAAGAGCCACGTCCTACGAGCAGTACTTC
NA	few	TRBV5-1	TRBJ2-7	CASSLGDYEQYF	TGCGCCAGCAGCTTGGGAGACTACGAGCAGTACTTC
NA	few	TRBV9	TRBJ2-7	CAICFRQGTAYEQYF	TGTGCCATCTGTTTCAGGCAGGGGACGGCCTACGAGCAGTACTTC
TRBD2	NA	TRBV11-2	TRBJ2-3	CASRGGVAGVKDTQYF	TGTGCCAGCAGGGGTGGGGTAGCGGGGGTGAAAGATACGCAGTATTTT
TRBD2	NA	TRBV7-8	TRBJ2-3	CASSDIAGGSGTQYF	TGTGCCAGCAGCGATATAGCGGGGGGTTCTGGTACGCAGTATTTT
NA	NA	TRBV7-3	TRBJ1-6	CASSHQGSNSPLHF	TGTGCCAGCAGCCATCAGGGTTCGAATTCACCCCTCCACTTT
NA	NA	TRBV9	TRBJ2-7	CASSIGQGTAYEQYF	TGTGCCAGTAGTATCGGGCAGGGGACGGCATACGAGCAGTACTTC
NA	NA	TRBV6-1	TRBJ1-1	CASSYKQNTEAFF	TGTGCCAGCAGTTATAAACAGAACACTGAAGCTTTCTTT
NA	NA	TRBV12-5	TRBJ1-2	CASGSGEIGYGYTF	TGTGCTAGTGGTTCCGGGGAAATTGGCTATGGCTACACCTTC
NA	NA	TRBV6-1	TRBJ2-7	CASSQTGYEQYF	TGTGCCAGCAGCCAAACAGGGTACGAGCAGTACTTC
NA	NA	TRBV19	TRBJ2-2	CASRNQALGYTGELFF	TGTGCCAGTAGAAATCAAGCCCTAGGCTACACCGGGGAGCTGTTTTTT